The clone carrying this T cell receptor beta chain has ten or more counts. This sample is drawn from a study of breast tumors, draining lymph nodes, adjacent tissues. Breast cancer patients provided tissue from their axillary draining lymph nodes. The germline gives CDR1 SGHAT, CDR2 FQNNGV. This CDR3 comprises 13 residues. Unmatched junction bases numbered 7, after V lost 3 bases and J lost 9 bases. TCRdb fed the multiplex PCR reads into MiXCR, producing one record per CDR3 protein. The sample yields some 100,000 distinct CDR3 sequences, around 20% seen once. The TCR comes from a female donor with breast cancer. Some clones in this sample may be carry-over from other donors' samples. The V call is TRBV11-2, the J call TRBJ2-5; 7 nucleotides line up with TRBD2. The sequenced sample was axillary lymph node tissue. The CDR3, as DNA: TGTGCCAGCAGCTTGGGGGGGAGGTTGGCCCAGTACTTC. Its protein product is CASSLGGRLAQYF.